The entry below gives a single TCR beta chain sequence along with its context. Its antigen is undetermined. The data are from a study of CD4 T cells in relation to SARS-CoV-2 and coronaviruses. Study overall: The negative reference was HIV-1 Nef peptide pool or peptide-free culture.

Sequencing used immunoSEQ multiplex PCR; TCRdb keeps in-frame clones, though not all of them. The repertoire has about 15,000 clones, 60% to 80% of them found once; the top ten carry roughly a sixth. Before the COVID-19 pandemic, during about 2010-2018, CD4+ T cells were taken from unexposed donors. Isolation of CD4+ T cells took place after about 9 days in culture. The specimen sequenced was CD4+ T cells from PBMCs, cultured in vitro. The sequence derives from a human donor in good health.

The chain's CDR3 is CASSPGLDGETQYF. CDR3 bases: TGCGCCAGCAGCCCCGGACTAGATGGGGAGACCCAGTACTTC. This chain joins TRBV5-1 and TRBJ2-5; 7 bases fit TRBD2. Germline lookup yields CDR1 SGHRS and CDR2 YFSETQ. The CDR3 has 14 amino acids. V gave up 4 bases and J gave up 5 bases; unmatched junction bases: 8.